The T cell receptor (beta chain) described here comes from a study of T-cell reconstitution after alpha-beta-depleted transplantation in children. This clonotype was seen only a few times. Its antigen remains unidentified. The study's findings and limits: At the one-year point after transplant, T-cell counts and TCRbeta diversity were found to come mostly from T cells that had been newly produced.

Germline V gene data show CDR1 as MNHEY and CDR2 as SVGAGI. V shed 0 bases and J shed 7 bases, with 24 bases lying between them. The CDR3 contains 18 residues. For TCRbeta, the library was prepared with unique molecular identifiers. TCRdb reprocessed the PCR reads via MiXCR and lists one record per CDR3 protein. Among about 980,000 distinct CDR3 sequences, about 26% were seen once, and the ten largest hold 28%. The gene calls are TRBV6-5 and TRBJ1-1, with D tentatively TRBD1 (6 bases). Sequencing used PBMCs, mostly from graft donor cells, obtained 360 days after TCRalphabeta/CD19-depleted stem cell transplant. The sequence was obtained from a boy in the first two years of life who had a stem cell transplant for SCID, so the T cells may come from the graft donor. This chain's CDR3 is CASSYSRNGGGRVIEAFF. CDR3 DNA sequence: TGTGCCAGCAGTTACTCGAGGAATGGTGGGGGGCGAGTTATTGAAGCTTTCTTT.